Listed here is a single T cell receptor (beta chain). This clone was seen more than once but under ten times. This receptor's antigen is unknown. Base qualities are not provided; no much larger clone lies one nucleotide away. The sample originates from a study of CD8+ T cells in alopecia areata (dated by TCRdb to 2016 to 2019). Background for the entire study: The treated patients, all with moderate-to-severe alopecia areata, were enrolled in an open-label pilot trial of oral tofacitinib given at 5 to 10 mg twice daily. Clonality in the scalp was compared among normal scalp (n=4), patchy alopecia areata scalp (n=8), and alopecia totalis/universalis scalp (n=8). RNA was extracted with the PAXgene miRNA kit for fixed scalp, the miRNeasy kit for PBMCs, and the RNeasy kit for mouse skin. High-throughput TCRbeta sequencing was used to examine T cell clonal expansion in alopecia areata in both the C3H/HeJ mouse model and human patients. Tofacitinib was given for 6 to 18 months, followed by 6 months of follow-up off drug to assess delayed response and recurrence. Human TCRbeta sequencing covered scalp tissue and sorted CD4+ and CD8+ peripheral blood T cells from patchy and totalis/universalis alopecia areata patients and healthy controls. Amplification of TCRbeta CDR3 regions was done by immunoSEQ multiplex PCR using 35 Vbeta forward primers and 13 Jbeta reverse primers. Tofacitinib-treated patients had biopsies at baseline and at 4 and 24 weeks of treatment, with a later scalp biopsy in several patients.

Sample time point, as interpreted from the label and publication: baseline before oral tofacitinib. Lesional scalp punch biopsies and peripheral blood were obtained from alopecia areata patients. PBMCs were isolated by density centrifugation and stained for CD3, CD4 and CD8, and CD4+ and CD8+ T cells were sorted on a FACSAria. Including the terminal cysteine and phenylalanine, the CDR3 comprises 11 residues. The retained sequence is limited to the CDR3, 33 bases, with the frame set at the first base. From the germline V gene (reference sequence), CDR1 is GTSNPN and CDR2 is SVGIG. Trimming at the junction amounts to 3 bases on V and 5 bases on J, and the germline ends lie 6 bases apart. Overall study outcomes, separate from this receptor: Unlike mouse skin, where gammadelta T cells dominate, normal human skin contains resident alphabeta T cells that get sequenced too, which complicates analysis of the scalp TCR repertoire. Shared TCR sequences between patients were less evident than in mice, which may be partly attributable to HLA diversity in the patient population. Compared with normal scalp, lesional scalp, particularly in alopecia totalis/universalis, had higher clonality and more expanded CD8+ clones, which suggests antigenic drive.

Library preparation employed the immunoSEQ multiplex PCR assay. RNA was extracted from all samples and reverse transcribed into cDNA, which served as template for TCR sequencing. First-strand cDNA was synthesized using SuperScript III with a 2:1 mix of oligo-dT and random hexamers. Amplification bias was assessed with a synthetic immune receptor repertoire, and residual bias was removed computationally. The study's own analysis went as follows. After raw reads were preprocessed to remove errors, the CDR3 was defined following IMGT conventions as running from the conserved cysteine to phenylalanine. Clonality was computed by normalizing Shannon entropy by log2 of the number of productive unique TCRs and subtracting the result from 1. Whether each scalp clone was CD4 or CD8 was inferred by checking scalp TCRbeta sequences against the CD4 and CD8 repertoires from sorted blood. The table comes from immuneACCESS by way of TCRdb, which keeps in-frame sequences with V and J called. Part of the clones is missing from these tables; in studies checked, under half for an unresolved V gene and the rest for unknown reasons. The D gene and trimming were derived from the DNA, and the V and J assignments and clone size from that table. Within this sample are about 190,000 clones, with 50% to 75% of them counted one time only. Of the sample, about 14% falls within the top ten clones.

The V and J genes are TRBV30 and TRBJ2-3, with the D gene not clear enough to name. The sequencing here drew on CD4+ T cells sorted from blood, taken at week 0. This receptor was identified in a human donor with alopecia areata. This receptor has the CDR3 CAWRDGDTQYF. Read as DNA, the sequence is TGTGCCTGGAGAGACGGAGATACGCAGTATTTT.